Here is one TCR beta chain with its context. The antigen remains undetermined. This CDR3 contains 15 residues. In germline, CDR1 is SNHLY, CDR2 FYNNEI. The V end was cut by 2 bases, the J end by 3 bases, with 8 bases between. TCRdb's copy holds only in-frame clones and misses some; the assay was immunoSEQ multiplex PCR. Of over 120,000 clones listed, 85% to 90% are singletons. This specimen comes from a study of cytomegalovirus exposure and HLA in healthy donors. Whole-study findings and limits: For cytomegalovirus status, the classifier reportedly gave diagnoses with high specificity and sensitivity. Within the approximately 120 validation repertoires, first-cohort TCR clusters tended to co-occur, according to a later analysis.

The clonotype originates from a young woman in good health and CMV-seropositive. Specimen: PBMCs. This rearrangement joins TRBV2 to TRBJ1-6, with D uncertain. This CDR3 is CASSESNNYNSPLHF. In nucleotides, the CDR3 is TGTGCCAGCAGTGAATCGAACAACTATAATTCACCCCTCCACTTT.